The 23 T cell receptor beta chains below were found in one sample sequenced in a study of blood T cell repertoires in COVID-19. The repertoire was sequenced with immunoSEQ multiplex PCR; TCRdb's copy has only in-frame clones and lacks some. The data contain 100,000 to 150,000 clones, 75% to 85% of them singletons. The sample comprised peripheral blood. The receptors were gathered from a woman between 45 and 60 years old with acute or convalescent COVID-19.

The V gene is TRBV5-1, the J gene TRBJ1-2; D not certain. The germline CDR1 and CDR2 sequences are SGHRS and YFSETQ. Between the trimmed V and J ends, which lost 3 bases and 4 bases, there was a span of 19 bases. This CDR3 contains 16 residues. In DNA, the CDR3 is TGCGCCAGCAGCTCATCAGACACCCAGGCAATCTATGGCTACACCTTC. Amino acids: CASSSSDTQAIYGYTF.

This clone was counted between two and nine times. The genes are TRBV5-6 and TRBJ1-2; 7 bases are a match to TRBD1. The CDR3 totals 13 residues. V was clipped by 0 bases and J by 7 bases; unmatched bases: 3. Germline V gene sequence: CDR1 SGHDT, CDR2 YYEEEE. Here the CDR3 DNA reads TGTGCCAGCAGCTTGGACAGGGGTTCTGGCTACACCTTC. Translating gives CASSLDRGSGYTF. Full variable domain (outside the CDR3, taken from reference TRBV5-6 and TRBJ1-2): DAGVTQSPTHLIKTRGQQVTLRCSPKSGHDTVSWYQQALGQGPQFIFQYYEEEERQRGNFPDRFSGHQFPNYSSELNVNALLLGDSALYLCASSLDRGSGYTFGSGTRLTVV.

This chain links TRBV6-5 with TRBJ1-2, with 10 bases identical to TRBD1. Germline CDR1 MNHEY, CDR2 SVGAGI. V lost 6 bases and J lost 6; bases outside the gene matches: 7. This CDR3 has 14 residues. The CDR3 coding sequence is TGTGCCAGCAGGCCGGGACAGGGGATACATGGCTACACCTTC. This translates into CASRPGQGIHGYTF.

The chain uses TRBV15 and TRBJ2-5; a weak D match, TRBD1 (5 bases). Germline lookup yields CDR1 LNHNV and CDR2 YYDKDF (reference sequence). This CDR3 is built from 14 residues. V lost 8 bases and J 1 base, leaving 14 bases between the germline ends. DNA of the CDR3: TGTGCCACCGTTCGTGAAGGGGCCCAAGAGACCCAGTACTTC. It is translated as CATVREGAQETQYF.

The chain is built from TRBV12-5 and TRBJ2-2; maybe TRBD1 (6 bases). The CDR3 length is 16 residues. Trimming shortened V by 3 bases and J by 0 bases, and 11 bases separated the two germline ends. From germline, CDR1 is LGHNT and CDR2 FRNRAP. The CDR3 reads CASGFLDSSNTGELFF. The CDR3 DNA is TGTGCTAGTGGTTTCCTGGACAGCTCGAACACCGGGGAGCTGTTTTTT.

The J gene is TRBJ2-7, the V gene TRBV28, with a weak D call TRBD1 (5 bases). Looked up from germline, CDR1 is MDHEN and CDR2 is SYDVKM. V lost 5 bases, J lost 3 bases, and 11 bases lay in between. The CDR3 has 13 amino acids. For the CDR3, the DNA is TGTGCCAGCAGTCGGACACCAATCTACGAGCAGTACTTC. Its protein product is CASSRTPIYEQYF.

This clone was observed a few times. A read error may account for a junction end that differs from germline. In DNA form, the CDR3 reads TGTGCCAGCAGCTCCCCGGGCGGGGAGATAACCTTC. Translation gives CASSSPGGEITF. The rearrangement links TRBV28 to TRBJ2-7; TRBD2 might be the D (6 bases). Germline loops: CDR1 MDHEN, CDR2 SYDVKM. CDR3 size: 12 residues. The full variable domain, rest sourced from reference TRBV28 and TRBJ2-7, is DVKVTQSSRYLVKRTGEKVFLECVQDMDHENMFWYRQDPGLGLRLIYFSYDVKMKEKGDIPEGYSVSREKKERFSLILESASTNQTSMYLCASSSPGGEITFGPGTRLTVT.

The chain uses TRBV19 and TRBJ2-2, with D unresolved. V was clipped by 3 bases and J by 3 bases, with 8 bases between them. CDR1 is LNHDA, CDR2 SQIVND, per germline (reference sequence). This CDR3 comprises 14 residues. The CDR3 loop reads CASSMRLHTGELFF. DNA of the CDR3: TGTGCCAGTAGTATGCGATTACACACCGGGGAGCTGTTTTTT.

CDR3 protein: CASSQGQGRNPEAFF. DNA of the CDR3: TGTGCCAGCAGCCAAGGGCAGGGTCGGAATCCTGAAGCTTTCTTT. The rearrangement joins TRBV14 to TRBJ1-1; TRBD1 might be the D (5 bases). V was pared by 1 base and J by 6 bases, with 15 bases between. The CDR3 covers 15 residues. Germline V gene data show CDR1 as SGHDN and CDR2 as FVKESK.

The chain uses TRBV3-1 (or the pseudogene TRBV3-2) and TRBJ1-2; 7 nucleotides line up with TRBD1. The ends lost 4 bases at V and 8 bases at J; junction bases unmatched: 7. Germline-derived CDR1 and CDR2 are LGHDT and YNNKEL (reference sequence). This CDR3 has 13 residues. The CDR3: CASSPTGLLGYTF. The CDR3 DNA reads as TGTGCCAGCAGCCCGACAGGGCTTTTAGGCTACACCTTC.

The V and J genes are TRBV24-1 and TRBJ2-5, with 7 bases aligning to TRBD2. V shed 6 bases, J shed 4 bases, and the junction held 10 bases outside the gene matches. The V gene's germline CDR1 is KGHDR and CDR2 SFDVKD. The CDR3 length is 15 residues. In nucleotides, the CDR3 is TGTGCCACCAGTCCGGGACTAAACCTCGCAGAGACCCAGTACTTC. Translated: CATSPGLNLAETQYF.

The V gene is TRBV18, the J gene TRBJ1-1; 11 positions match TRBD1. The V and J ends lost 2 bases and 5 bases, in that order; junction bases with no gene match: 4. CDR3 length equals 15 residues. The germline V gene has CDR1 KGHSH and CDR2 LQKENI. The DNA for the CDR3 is TGTGCCAGCTCACCAAGGACAGGGGGCACGACTGAAGCTTTCTTT. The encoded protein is CASSPRTGGTTEAFF. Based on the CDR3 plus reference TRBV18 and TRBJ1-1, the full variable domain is NAGVMQNPRHLVRRRGQEARLRCSPMKGHSHVYWYRQLPEEGLKFMVYLQKENIIDESGMPKERFSAEFPKEGPSILRIQQVVRGDSAAYFCASSPRTGGTTEAFFGQGTRLTVV.

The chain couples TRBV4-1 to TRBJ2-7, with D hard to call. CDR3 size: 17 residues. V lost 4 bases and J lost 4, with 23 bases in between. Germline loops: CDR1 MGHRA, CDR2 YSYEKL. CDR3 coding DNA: TGCGCCAGCAGCCCGGTAGACTTCCTCCCTTATGGGTACGAGCAGTACTTC. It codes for CASSPVDFLPYGYEQYF.

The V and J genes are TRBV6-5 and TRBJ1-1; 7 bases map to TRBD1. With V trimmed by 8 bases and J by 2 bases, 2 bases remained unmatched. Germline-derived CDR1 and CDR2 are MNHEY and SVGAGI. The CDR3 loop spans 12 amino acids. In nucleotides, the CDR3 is TGTGCCAGCCGGACAGGAAACACTGAAGCTTTCTTT. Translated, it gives CASRTGNTEAFF.

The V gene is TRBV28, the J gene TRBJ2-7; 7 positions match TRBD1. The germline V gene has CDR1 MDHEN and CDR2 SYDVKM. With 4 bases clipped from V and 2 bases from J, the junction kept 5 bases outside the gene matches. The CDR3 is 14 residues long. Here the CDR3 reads CASSSTQGPYEQYF. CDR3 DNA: TGTGCCAGCAGTTCGACACAGGGGCCCTACGAGCAGTACTTC.

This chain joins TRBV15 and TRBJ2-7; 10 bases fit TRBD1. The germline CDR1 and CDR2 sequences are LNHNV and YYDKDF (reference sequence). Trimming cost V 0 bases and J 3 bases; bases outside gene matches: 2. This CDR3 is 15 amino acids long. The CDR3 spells CATSRDRTGGYEQYF. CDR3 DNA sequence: TGTGCCACCAGCAGAGACCGGACAGGGGGCTACGAGCAGTACTTC.

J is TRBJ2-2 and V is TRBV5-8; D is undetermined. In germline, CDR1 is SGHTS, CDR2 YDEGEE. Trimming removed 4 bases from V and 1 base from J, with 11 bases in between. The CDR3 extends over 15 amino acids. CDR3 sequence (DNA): TGTGCCAGCAGCCCCGCTCAGCGGAACACCGGGGAGCTGTTTTTT. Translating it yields CASSPAQRNTGELFF.

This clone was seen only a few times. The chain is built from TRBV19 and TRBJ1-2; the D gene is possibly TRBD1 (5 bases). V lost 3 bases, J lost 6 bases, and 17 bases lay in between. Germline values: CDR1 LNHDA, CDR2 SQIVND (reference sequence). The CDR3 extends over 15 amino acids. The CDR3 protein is CASSISQGGRDGYTF. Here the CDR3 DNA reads TGTGCCAGTAGTATTTCCCAGGGCGGAAGGGATGGCTACACCTTC.

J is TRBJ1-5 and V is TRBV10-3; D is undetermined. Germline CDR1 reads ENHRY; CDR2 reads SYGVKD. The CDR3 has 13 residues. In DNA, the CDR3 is TGTGCTACCCTGTCAGGTTTCGATCAGCCCCAGCATTTT. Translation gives CATLSGFDQPQHF.

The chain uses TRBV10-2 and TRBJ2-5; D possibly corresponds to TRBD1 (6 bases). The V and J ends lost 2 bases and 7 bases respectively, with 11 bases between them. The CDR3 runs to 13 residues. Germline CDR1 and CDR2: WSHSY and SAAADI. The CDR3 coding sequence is TGCGCCAGCAGTGAGACGATGGGGGCGACCCAGTACTTC. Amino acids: CASSETMGATQYF.

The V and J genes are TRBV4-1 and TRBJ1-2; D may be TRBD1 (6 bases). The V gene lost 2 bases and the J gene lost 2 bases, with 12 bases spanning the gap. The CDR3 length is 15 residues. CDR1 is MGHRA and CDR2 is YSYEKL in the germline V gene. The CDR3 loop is CASSQSRGGNYGYTF. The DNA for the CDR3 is TGCGCCAGCAGCCAAAGTCGAGGGGGAAACTATGGCTACACCTTC.

The CDR3 sequence is CAWSVREGYTF. CDR3 in DNA: TGTGCCTGGAGTGTCAGGGAAGGCTACACCTTC. The gene calls are TRBV30 and TRBJ1-2, with a weak D call TRBD1 (5 bases). The germline CDR1 and CDR2 sequences are GTSNPN and SVGIG (reference sequence). The CDR3 is 11 residues long. The V end was cut by 0 bases, the J end by 8 bases, with 7 bases between.

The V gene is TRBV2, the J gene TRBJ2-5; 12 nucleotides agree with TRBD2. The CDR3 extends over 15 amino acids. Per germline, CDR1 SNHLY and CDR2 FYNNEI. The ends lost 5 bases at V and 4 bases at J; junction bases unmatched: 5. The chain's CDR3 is CASSQRTSGTETQYF. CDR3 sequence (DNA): TGTGCCAGCAGTCAAAGGACTAGCGGGACAGAGACCCAGTACTTC. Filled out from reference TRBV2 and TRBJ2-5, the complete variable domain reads EPEVTQTPSHQVTQMGQEVILRCVPISNHLYFYWYRQILGQKVEFLVSFYNNEISEKSEIFDDQFSVERPDGSNFTLKIRSTKLEDSAMYFCASSQRTSGTETQYFGPGTRLLVL.